This TCR beta chain was profiled in a study of blood T cell repertoires in COVID-19. Sequencing was performed with immunoSEQ multiplex PCR; in TCRdb, only in-frame clones are kept and a portion is missing. The sample consists of more than 140,000 clones, around 84% of them appearing once. Per the germline V gene, CDR1 is MNHEY and CDR2 is SMNVEV (reference sequence). The J segment lost 10 bases and the V segment lost 7 bases, leaving 6 bases of the junction unmatched. The CDR3 is 13 residues long. This clone has just one count. Material for sequencing was peripheral blood. The receptor's source is a woman in her sixties with acute or convalescent COVID-19. The chain employs TRBV27 and TRBJ1-6, with TRBD1 matching over 8 bases. For the CDR3, the DNA is TGTGCCAGCACCGGACAGGGAAACTCACCCCTCCACTTT. Its translation: CASTGQGNSPLHF.